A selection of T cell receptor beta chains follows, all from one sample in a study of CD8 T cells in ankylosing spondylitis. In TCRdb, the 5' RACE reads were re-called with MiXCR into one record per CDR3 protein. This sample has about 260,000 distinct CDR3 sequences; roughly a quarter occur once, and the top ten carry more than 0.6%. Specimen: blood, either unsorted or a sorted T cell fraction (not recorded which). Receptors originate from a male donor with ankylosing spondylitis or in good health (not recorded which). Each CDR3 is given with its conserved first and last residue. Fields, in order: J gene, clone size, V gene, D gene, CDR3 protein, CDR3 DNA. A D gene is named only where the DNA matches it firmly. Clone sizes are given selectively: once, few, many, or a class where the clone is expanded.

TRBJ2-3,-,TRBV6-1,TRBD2,CASSVGLAQDTQYF,TGTGCCAGCAGTGTGGGACTAGCGCAAGATACGCAGTATTTT
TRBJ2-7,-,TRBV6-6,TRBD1,CATSTGDTNEQYF,TGTGCCACCTCGACAGGGGACACTAACGAGCAGTACTTC
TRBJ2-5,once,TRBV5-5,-,CASSPGLPEETQYF,TGTGCCAGCAGCCCGGGACTCCCCGAAGAGACCCAGTACTTC
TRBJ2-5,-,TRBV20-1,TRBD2,CSARDPRSGLAGETQYF,TGCAGTGCTAGAGATCCCCGATCGGGACTAGCGGGGGAGACCCAGTACTTC
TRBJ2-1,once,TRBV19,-,CASSDGSSYNEQFF,TGTGCCAGTAGTGACGGTAGCTCCTACAATGAGCAGTTCTTC
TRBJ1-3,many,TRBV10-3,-,CALGINSGNTIYF,TGTGCCTTAGGGATCAACTCTGGAAACACCATATATTTT
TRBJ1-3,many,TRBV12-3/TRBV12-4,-,CASSFSPGTGNTIYF,TGTGCCAGCAGTTTTAGTCCAGGGACTGGAAACACCATATATTTT
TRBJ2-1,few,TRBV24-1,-,CATSDTEGGGGEQFF,TGTGCCACCAGTGACACCGAGGGGGGGGGCGGTGAGCAGTTCTTC
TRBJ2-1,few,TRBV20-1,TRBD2,CSARDLLAGLNEQFF,TGCAGTGCTAGAGATCTCCTAGCGGGGCTCAATGAGCAGTTCTTC
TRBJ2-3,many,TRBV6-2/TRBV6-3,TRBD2,CASRDGRGGLTDTQYF,TGTGCCAGCAGGGACGGACGGGGGGGCCTAACAGATACGCAGTATTTT
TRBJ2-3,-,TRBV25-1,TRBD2,CASSETSGGAVDTQYF,TGTGCCAGCAGTGAGACTAGCGGGGGGGCTGTAGATACGCAGTATTTT
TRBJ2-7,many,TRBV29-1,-,CSVAETHSYEQYF,TGCAGCGTTGCCGAGACGCATAGCTACGAGCAGTACTTC
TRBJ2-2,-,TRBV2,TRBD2,CAISLEEASGRLNTGELFF,TGTGCCATCAGTTTAGAGGAGGCTAGCGGGCGTTTGAACACCGGGGAGCTGTTTTTT
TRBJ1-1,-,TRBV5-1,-,CASSLDLRNTEAFF,TGCGCCAGCAGCTTGGATCTGAGGAACACTGAAGCTTTCTTT
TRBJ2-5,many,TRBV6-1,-,CASSEQGLETQYF,TGTGCCAGCAGTGAACAAGGTTTAGAGACCCAGTACTTC
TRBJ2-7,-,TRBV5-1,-,CASNEQGTLSYEQYF,TGCGCCAGCAACGAGCAGGGGACGCTCTCCTACGAGCAGTACTTC
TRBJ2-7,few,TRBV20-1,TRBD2,CSASGTSGFSYEQYF,TGCAGTGCTTCAGGGACTAGCGGGTTCTCCTACGAGCAGTACTTC
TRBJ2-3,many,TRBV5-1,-,CASSPPTSTDTQYF,TGCGCCAGCAGCCCCCCGACTAGCACAGATACGCAGTATTTT
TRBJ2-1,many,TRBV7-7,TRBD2,CASSPGLVDEQFF,TGTGCCAGCAGCCCCGGACTAGTCGATGAGCAGTTCTTC
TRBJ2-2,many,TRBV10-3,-,CAISEGPGPGELFF,TGTGCCATCAGTGAAGGCCCCGGGCCCGGGGAGCTGTTTTTT
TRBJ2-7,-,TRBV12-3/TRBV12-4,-,CASSPRDGGYEQYF,TGTGCCAGCAGTCCCCGGGACGGGGGCTACGAGCAGTACTTC
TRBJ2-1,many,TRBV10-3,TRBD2,CAISESGAGGIYNEQFF,TGTGCCATCAGTGAGTCGGGAGCGGGGGGCATCTACAATGAGCAGTTCTTC
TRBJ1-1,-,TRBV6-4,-,CASSDSAGDTEAFF,TGTGCCAGCAGTGACTCGGCAGGGGACACTGAAGCTTTCTTT
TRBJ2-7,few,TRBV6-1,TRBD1,CASRRGQRYEQYF,TGTGCCAGCAGACGGGGACAGAGGTACGAGCAGTACTTC
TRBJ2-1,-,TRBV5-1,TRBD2,CASSLPGLAGPDNEQFF,TGCGCCAGCAGCTTACCGGGACTAGCGGGGCCCGACAATGAGCAGTTCTTC
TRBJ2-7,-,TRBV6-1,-,CASSAGHYEQYF,TGTGCCAGCAGCGCGGGACACTACGAGCAGTACTTC
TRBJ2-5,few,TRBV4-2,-,CASSRQDSETQYF,TGTGCCAGCAGCCGCCAGGACAGCGAGACCCAGTACTTC
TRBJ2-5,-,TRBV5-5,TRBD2,CASSLAVGGGFQETQYF,TGTGCCAGCAGCTTGGCCGTCGGGGGGGGATTCCAAGAGACCCAGTACTTC
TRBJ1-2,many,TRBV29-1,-,CSVELGGYGYTF,TGCAGCGTTGAATTGGGGGGTTATGGCTACACCTTC
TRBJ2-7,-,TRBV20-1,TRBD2,CSAKGGGASYEQYF,TGCAGTGCTAAGGGCGGGGGGGCGAGCTACGAGCAGTACTTC
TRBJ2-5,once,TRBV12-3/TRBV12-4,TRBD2,CASSLRVAGGLETQYF,TGTGCCAGCAGTTTAAGGGTAGCGGGGGGGCTAGAGACCCAGTACTTC
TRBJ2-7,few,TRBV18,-,CASSPQGDSSYEQYF,TGTGCCAGCTCACCCCAGGGTGACAGTTCCTACGAGCAGTACTTC
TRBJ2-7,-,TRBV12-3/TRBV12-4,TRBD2,CASSFAGDRYEQYF,TGTGCCAGCAGTTTCGCGGGGGATCGGTACGAGCAGTACTTC
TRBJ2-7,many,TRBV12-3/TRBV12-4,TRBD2,CASSTLAVGQYF,TGTGCCAGCAGCACACTAGCGGTCGGGCAGTACTTC
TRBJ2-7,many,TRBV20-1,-,CSARDRTYEQYF,TGCAGTGCTAGAGACAGAACCTACGAGCAGTACTTC
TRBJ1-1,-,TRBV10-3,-,CAISESPLEGYTEAFF,TGTGCCATCAGTGAGTCACCCCTGGAGGGCTACACTGAAGCTTTCTTT
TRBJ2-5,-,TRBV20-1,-,CSAPLGGSYQETQYF,TGCAGTGCTCCACTAGGGGGGTCTTACCAAGAGACCCAGTACTTC